The 20 T cell receptor beta chains listed next were all sequenced from one sample in a study of T cells in localized non-small cell lung cancer. The assay was immunoSEQ multiplex PCR, and TCRdb's table has in-frame clones only and misses some. The data show 39,000 or so clones, 65% to 90% seen once. This specimen was PBMCs, taken before any cancer treatment. The receptors originated from a man aged 40 to 75 with stage II lung adenocarcinoma.

The chain couples TRBV10-3 to TRBJ2-3; 11 bases map to TRBD2. Germline assignment: CDR1 ENHRY and CDR2 SYGVKD. V gave up 11 bases and J gave up 1 base; unmatched junction bases: 2. The CDR3 spans 13 residues. This CDR3 is CASTSGGTDTQYF. The CDR3 DNA reads as TGTGCCTCGACTAGCGGGGGCACAGATACGCAGTATTTT.

The V and J genes are TRBV25-1 and TRBJ1-1; D gene unclear. V shed 3 bases and J shed 6 bases, with 11 bases lying between them. The germline V gene encodes CDR1 MGHDK and CDR2 SYGVNS. The CDR3 totals 13 residues. CDR3 in amino acids: CASSDPGRPEAFF. CDR3 nucleotide sequence: TGTGCCAGCAGTGACCCAGGACGGCCTGAAGCTTTCTTT. Based on the CDR3 plus reference TRBV25-1 and TRBJ1-1, the full variable domain is EADIYQTPRYLVIGTGKKITLECSQTMGHDKMYWYQQDPGMELHLIHYSYGVNSTEKGDLSSESTVSRIRTEHFPLTLESARPSHTSQYLCASSDPGRPEAFFGQGTRLTVV.

The V call is TRBV4-2, the J call TRBJ1-3; D call uncertain. The V gene's germline CDR1 is LGHNA and CDR2 YNFKEQ. CDR3 length: 16 amino acids. V was pared by 0 bases and J by 0 bases, with 9 bases between. CDR3: CASSQEVQLSGNTIYF. CDR3 bases: TGTGCCAGCAGCCAAGAAGTACAGCTCTCTGGAAACACCATATATTTT.

This clone is medium-sized in the sample. CDR3 in DNA: TGTGCCAGCAGCCAAGATCAAGGGGCTGGAAACACCATATATTTT. It encodes CASSQDQGAGNTIYF. The rearrangement uses TRBV4-2 and TRBJ1-3, with D perhaps matching TRBD1 (5 bases). This CDR3 comprises 15 residues. V lost 0 bases to trimming and J lost 2 bases, with 8 bases between them. The germline CDR1 and CDR2 sequences are LGHNA and YNFKEQ.

This clone is a singleton in its sample. The chain joins TRBV21-1 to TRBJ1-5; the table's D gene call, TRBD1, was not cross checked with the DNA. TRBV21-1 counts as a pseudogene. The CDR3 sequence is 16 residues long. The chain's CDR3 is CASSKETAPGNQPQHF. The CDR3 DNA sequence: TGTGCCAGCAGCAAAGAGACAGCTCCCGGCAATCAGCCCCAGCATTTT.

This clone occurred once. This chain joins TRBV6-5 and TRBJ1-4; tentatively, D is TRBD1 (6 bases). The CDR3 is 14 amino acids. The V gene's germline CDR1 is MNHEY and CDR2 SVGAGI. Deletions cut 5 bases from V and 3 bases from J, with 10 bases between. The CDR3 DNA reads as TGTGCCAGCAGTCCTAGGGGGGCTAATGAAAAACTGTTTTTT. Its translation: CASSPRGANEKLFF.

This clone has a single count. The rearrangement uses TRBV5-3 and TRBJ2-5, with D hard to call. The tail of the sequence fits TRBJ2-7 better, so the J call may be wrong. TRBV5-3 is known as an ORF, though its function is uncertain. The CDR3 sequence is 14 residues long. The CDR3 is CARSFSAGDYEQYF. In DNA, the CDR3 is TGTGCCAGAAGCTTTAGTGCTGGCGACTACGAGCAGTACTTC.

This clone was seen a single time. The rearrangement links TRBV6-5 to TRBJ1-5; 7 bases align to TRBD1. Germline V CDR1 and CDR2: MNHEY, SVGAGI. Losses at the gene ends were 7 bases for V and 10 bases for J; bases not matched to a gene: 13. The CDR3 covers 14 residues. The DNA of the CDR3 is TGTGCCAGCACCCACTACAGGGGTGGCGAACCCCAGCATTTT. It codes for CASTHYRGGEPQHF.

The chain joins TRBV4-2 to TRBJ1-1; D call uncertain. The CDR3 is 15 amino acids. Germline V gene sequence: CDR1 LGHNA, CDR2 YNFKEQ. Trimming removed 1 base from V and 1 base from J, with 10 bases in between. Here the CDR3 DNA reads TGTGCCAGCAGCCAAGGGGTGTACGGGAACACTGAAGCTTTCTTT. Translated, it gives CASSQGVYGNTEAFF.

This clone has just one count. The chain has TRBV27 and TRBJ1-2; D might be TRBD1 (6 bases). The CDR3 is 15 amino acids. Trimming cost V 4 bases and J 3 bases, with 15 bases left between them. Germline values: CDR1 MNHEY, CDR2 SMNVEV (reference sequence). The CDR3 nucleotides read TGTGCCAGCAGTTCCGTAGCCGGGGGCCACTATGGCTACACCTTC. Translating gives CASSSVAGGHYGYTF.

The rearrangement links TRBV6-1 to TRBJ2-3; D not certain. CDR3 length: 16 residues. Trimming took 3 bases from V and 4 from J, leaving 17 bases between them. Germline-derived CDR1 and CDR2 are MNHNS and SASEGT. This CDR3 reads CASSESVEGGADTQYF. DNA for the CDR3: TGTGCCAGCAGTGAGTCGGTCGAAGGCGGCGCAGATACGCAGTATTTT.

The rearrangement uses TRBV9 and TRBJ2-3; TRBD1 matches at 7 bases. After removal of 0 bases from V and 3 bases from J, the junction contained 1 base not matched to a gene. The CDR3 runs 14 residues. CDR1 is SGDLS, CDR2 YYNGEE, per germline. The chain's CDR3 is CASSVVQGTDTQYF. Written as DNA, the CDR3 is TGTGCCAGCAGCGTAGTACAGGGGACAGATACGCAGTATTTT.

The rearrangement joins TRBV6-1 to TRBJ1-5, with D hard to call. Germline CDR1 reads MNHNS; CDR2 reads SASEGT. The length of the CDR3 is 15 residues. Trimming took off 8 bases at V and 0 bases at J, with 14 bases between the two ends. CDR3 in amino acids: CASLPSGDSNQPQHF. The DNA of the CDR3 is TGTGCCAGCCTCCCGAGCGGGGATAGCAATCAGCCCCAGCATTTT.

This clone was seen only once. This chain connects TRBV10-3 to TRBJ1-1, with D uncertain. CDR3 size: 13 residues. V was pared by 4 bases and J by 1 base, with 7 bases between. Germline values: CDR1 ENHRY, CDR2 SYGVKD. CDR3 nucleotide sequence: TGTGCCATCAGTGTGGCGGAGAACACTGAAGCTTTCTTT. Residues: CAISVAENTEAFF.

V is TRBV7-3 and J is TRBJ2-5; 10 bases agree with TRBD2. The J segment lost 4 bases and the V segment lost 0 bases, leaving 8 bases of the junction unmatched. CDR3 length: 17 amino acids. Per germline, CDR1 SGHTA and CDR2 FQGTGA. The CDR3, as DNA: TGTGCCAGCAGCTTAACGGGAGCGGGGGGGCCCGGAGAGACCCAGTACTTC. This codes for CASSLTGAGGPGETQYF. The full variable domain, with the rest looked up from reference TRBV7-3 and TRBJ2-5, is GAGVSQTPSNKVTEKGKYVELRCDPISGHTALYWYRQSLGQGPEFLIYFQGTGAADDSGLPNDRFFAVRPEGSVSTLKIQRTERGDSAVYLCASSLTGAGGPGETQYFGPGTRLLVL.

The chain carries TRBV5-8 and TRBJ2-5; no clear D gene. The CDR3 has 14 residues. V was trimmed by 5 bases and J by 1 base, leaving 12 bases between them. CDR1 is SGHTS and CDR2 is YDEGEE in the germline V gene. The chain's CDR3 is CASSPMRAQETQYF. The CDR3, as DNA: TGTGCCAGCAGTCCGATGCGCGCCCAAGAGACCCAGTACTTC.

The rearrangement links TRBV30 to TRBJ2-3, with 9 bases matching TRBD2. This CDR3 is built from 15 residues. J lost 3 bases, V lost 2 bases, and 6 bases had no gene match. Germline V gene data show CDR1 as GTSNPN and CDR2 as SVGIG (reference sequence). CDR3 amino acids: CAWSRLAEGTDTQYF. DNA for the CDR3: TGTGCCTGGAGTCGACTAGCGGAGGGAACAGATACGCAGTATTTT.

CDR3 sequence (DNA): TGTGCCAGTAGTATCGCAGATTTGGGAAATGAGCAGTTCTTC. Protein sequence: CASSIADLGNEQFF. The chain combines TRBV19 with TRBJ2-1; the D is unclear. The CDR3 has 14 residues. Per germline, CDR1 LNHDA and CDR2 SQIVND (reference sequence). V was shortened by 3 bases and J by 7 bases, with 13 bases between the two germline ends.

The V and J genes are TRBV29-1 and TRBJ1-5; D ambiguous. The CDR3 loop spans 12 amino acids. Germline values: CDR1 SQVTM, CDR2 ANQGSEA. Trimming cost V 6 bases and J 5 bases, with 11 bases left between them. The CDR3 reads CSVGGSDQPQHF. CDR3 nucleotides: TGCAGCGTCGGAGGGTCGGATCAGCCCCAGCATTTT.

The rearrangement joins TRBV4-1 to TRBJ2-7, with unresolved D. Germline CDR1 MGHRA, CDR2 YSYEKL. The germline V and J ends were trimmed by 1 base and 3 bases, with 13 bases remaining between them. The CDR3 extends over 15 amino acids. The CDR3 DNA follows: TGCGCCAGCAGCCAAGTAGCCGGTCAGAGCTACGAGCAGTACTTC. It codes for CASSQVAGQSYEQYF.